These 7 T cell receptor beta chains share one sample of origin, sequenced in a study of cytomegalovirus exposure and HLA in healthy donors (dated by TCRdb to 2016 to 2017). The receptor library was made with the immunoSEQ multiplex PCR assay. For the multiplex PCR, a mixture combining 60 forward primers for TCR Vbeta segments and 13 reverse primers for TCR Jbeta segments was used. TCRdb's version of the immuneACCESS table is confined to in-frame rearrangements and falls short of the full clone set. An unresolved V gene accounts for under half of the shortfall where checked; the remainder is of unknown origin. The sample table contains around 150,000 clones; only one count was recorded for around four fifths of them. Of the sample, 1.3% is held by the ten largest clones. The material sequenced was PBMCs. The source of these receptors is a woman between 45 and 65 years old in good health and CMV-seronegative.

The V call is TRBV27, the J call TRBJ2-7; D gene ambiguous. Germline loops: CDR1 MNHEY, CDR2 SMNVEV (reference sequence). The germline V and J ends were trimmed by 8 bases and 5 bases, with 16 bases remaining between them. This CDR3 is built from 13 residues. The CDR3 protein is CASAPAGVDEQYF. CDR3 coding DNA: TGTGCCAGCGCACCCGCCGGAGTCGACGAGCAGTACTTC.

CDR3 coding DNA: TGTGCCAGCAGCTTATCTCCGGGCACAGATACGCAGTATTTT. Its translation is CASSLSPGTDTQYF. This chain uses TRBV7-2 with TRBJ2-3; D remains unclear. The germline V gene has CDR1 SGHTA and CDR2 FQGNSA. V gave up 2 bases and J gave up 1 base, with 7 bases separating them. This CDR3 contains 14 residues.

This clone was picked up one time. V is TRBV28 and J is TRBJ2-5; no clear D gene. The CDR3 is 12 residues long. The germline V gene encodes CDR1 MDHEN and CDR2 SYDVKM. V was cut by 6 bases and J by 5 bases, with 10 bases left in between. The CDR3 loop is CASSGPGETQYF. The CDR3 DNA follows: TGTGCCAGCAGCGGTCCCGGGGAGACCCAGTACTTC.

The V call is TRBV18, the J call TRBJ2-2; no clear D gene. CDR3 length equals 15 residues. V was shortened by 2 bases and J by 4 bases, with 11 bases between the two germline ends. Per the germline V gene, CDR1 is KGHSH and CDR2 is LQKENI. The CDR3: CASSPTSEITGELFF. CDR3 nucleotides: TGTGCCAGCTCACCAACCAGCGAAATCACCGGGGAGCTGTTTTTT.

The chain combines TRBV27 with TRBJ1-1; 9 positions agree with TRBD1. The germline CDR1 and CDR2 sequences are MNHEY and SMNVEV (reference sequence). The length of the CDR3 is 15 residues. Trimming at V came to 4 bases and at J to 3 bases, leaving 6 bases not matched to a gene. The CDR3 bases are TGTGCCAGCAGTTACCTAACAGGGGGCTACACTGAAGCTTTCTTT. Protein product: CASSYLTGGYTEAFF.

The chain combines TRBV7-2 with TRBJ1-1; 7 bases fit TRBD1. The CDR3 spans 14 residues. The V and J ends lost 6 bases and 0 bases, in that order; junction bases with no gene match: 4. CDR1 SGHTA and CDR2 FQGNSA come from the germline V gene. CDR3 region: CASSFDRVNTEAFF. DNA of the CDR3: TGTGCCAGCAGTTTCGACAGGGTGAACACTGAAGCTTTCTTT.

This clone was counted between two and nine times. The chain couples TRBV7-2 to TRBJ2-7; possible D gene TRBD2, 5 bases. CDR1 and CDR2 from the germline V gene are SGHTA and FQGNSA. V shed 4 bases and J shed 1 base, with 11 bases lying between them. There are 14 residues in the CDR3. Here the CDR3 reads CASSSDYQSYEQYF. DNA of the CDR3: TGTGCCAGCAGCTCTGACTATCAATCCTACGAGCAGTACTTC.